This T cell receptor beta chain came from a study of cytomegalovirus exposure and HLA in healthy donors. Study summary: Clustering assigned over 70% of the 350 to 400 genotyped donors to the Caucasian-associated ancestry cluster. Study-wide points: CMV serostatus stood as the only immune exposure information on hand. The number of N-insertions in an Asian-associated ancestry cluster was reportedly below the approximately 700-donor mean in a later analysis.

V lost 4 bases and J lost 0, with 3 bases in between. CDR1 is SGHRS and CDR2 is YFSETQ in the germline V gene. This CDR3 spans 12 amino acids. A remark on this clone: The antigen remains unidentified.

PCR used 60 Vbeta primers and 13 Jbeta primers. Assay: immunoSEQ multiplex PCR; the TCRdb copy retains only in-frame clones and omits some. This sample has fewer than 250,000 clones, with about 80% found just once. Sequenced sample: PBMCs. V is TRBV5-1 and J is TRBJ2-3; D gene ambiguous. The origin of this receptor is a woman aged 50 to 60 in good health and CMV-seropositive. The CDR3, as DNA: TGCGCCAGCAGCCAAAGCACAGATACGCAGTATTTT. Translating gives CASSQSTDTQYF.